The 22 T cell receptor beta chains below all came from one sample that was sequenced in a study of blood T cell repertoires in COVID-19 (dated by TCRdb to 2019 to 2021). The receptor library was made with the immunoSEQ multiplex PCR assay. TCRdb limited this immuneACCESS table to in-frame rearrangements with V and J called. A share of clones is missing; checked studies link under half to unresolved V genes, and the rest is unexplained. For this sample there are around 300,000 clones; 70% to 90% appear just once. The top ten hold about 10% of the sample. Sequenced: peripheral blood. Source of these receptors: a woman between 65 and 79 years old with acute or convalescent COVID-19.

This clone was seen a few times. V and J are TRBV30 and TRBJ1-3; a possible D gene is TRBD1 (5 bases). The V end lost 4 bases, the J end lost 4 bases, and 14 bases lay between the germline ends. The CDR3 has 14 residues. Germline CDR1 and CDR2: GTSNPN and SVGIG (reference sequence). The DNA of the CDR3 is TGTGCCTGGACTCGGGACTCTAACGGAAACACCATATATTTT. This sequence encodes CAWTRDSNGNTIYF. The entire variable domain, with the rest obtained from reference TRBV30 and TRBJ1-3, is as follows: SQTIHQWPATLVQPVGSPLSLECTVEGTSNPNLYWYRQAAGRGLQLLFYSVGIGQISSEVPQNLSASRPQDRQFILSSKKLLLSDSGFYLCAWTRDSNGNTIYFGEGSWLTVV.

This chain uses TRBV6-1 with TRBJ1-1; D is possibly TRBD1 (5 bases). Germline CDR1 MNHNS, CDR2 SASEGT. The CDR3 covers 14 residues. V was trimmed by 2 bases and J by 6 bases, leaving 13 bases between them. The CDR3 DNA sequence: TGTGCCAGCAGTGAACCAGGGCTGGGCGCTGAAGCTTTCTTT. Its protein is CASSEPGLGAEAFF.

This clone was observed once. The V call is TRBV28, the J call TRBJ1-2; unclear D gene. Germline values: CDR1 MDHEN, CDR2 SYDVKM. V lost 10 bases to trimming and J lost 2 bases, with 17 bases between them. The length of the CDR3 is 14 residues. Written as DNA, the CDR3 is TGTGCCATTCGGCGGCCGGAACCGAACTATGGCTACACCTTC. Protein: CAIRRPEPNYGYTF.

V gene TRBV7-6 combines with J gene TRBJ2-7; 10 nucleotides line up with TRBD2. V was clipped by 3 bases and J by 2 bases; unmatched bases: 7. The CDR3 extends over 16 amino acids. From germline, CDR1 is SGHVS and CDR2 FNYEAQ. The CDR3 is CASSFQKAGGTYEQYF. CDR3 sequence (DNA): TGTGCCAGCAGCTTCCAGAAAGCGGGGGGGACCTACGAGCAGTACTTC.

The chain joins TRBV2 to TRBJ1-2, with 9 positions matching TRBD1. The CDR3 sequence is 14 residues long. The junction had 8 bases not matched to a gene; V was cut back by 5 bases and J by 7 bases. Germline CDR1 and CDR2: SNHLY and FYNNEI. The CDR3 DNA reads TGTGCCAGCAGTCAGTCCCGGGACAGGGTTGGCTACACCTTC. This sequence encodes CASSQSRDRVGYTF.

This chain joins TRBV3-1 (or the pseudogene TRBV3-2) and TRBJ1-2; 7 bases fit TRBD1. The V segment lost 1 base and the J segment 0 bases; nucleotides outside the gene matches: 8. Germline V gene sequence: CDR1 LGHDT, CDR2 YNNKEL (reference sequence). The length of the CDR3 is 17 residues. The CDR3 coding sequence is TGTGCCAGCAGCCAAGGTTCCAGGGGGGCGACTAACTATGGCTACACCTTC. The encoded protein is CASSQGSRGATNYGYTF.

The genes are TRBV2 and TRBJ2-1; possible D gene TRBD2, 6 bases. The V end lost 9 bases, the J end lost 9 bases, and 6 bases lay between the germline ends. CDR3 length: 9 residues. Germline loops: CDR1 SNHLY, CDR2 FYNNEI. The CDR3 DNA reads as TGTGCCAGGGGGGGTGAGCAGTTCTTC. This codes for CARGGEQFF.

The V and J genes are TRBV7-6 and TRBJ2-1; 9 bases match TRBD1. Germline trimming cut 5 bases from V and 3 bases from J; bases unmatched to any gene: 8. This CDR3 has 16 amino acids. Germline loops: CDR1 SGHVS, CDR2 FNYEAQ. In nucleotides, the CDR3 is TGTGCCAGCAGCCCCACTTACAGGGGGCTCTACAATGAGCAGTTCTTC. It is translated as CASSPTYRGLYNEQFF.

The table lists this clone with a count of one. The DNA of the CDR3 is TGTGCCAGCAGTTTCACAGGGTCACCAAATAATTCACCCCTCCACTTT. Translated: CASSFTGSPNNSPLHF. The chain recombines TRBV6-6 with TRBJ1-6, with D perhaps matching TRBD1 (6 bases). This CDR3 is 16 amino acids long. Germline assignment: CDR1 MNHNY and CDR2 SVGAGI (reference sequence). Between the trimmed V and J ends, which lost 4 bases and 5 bases, there was a span of 15 bases.

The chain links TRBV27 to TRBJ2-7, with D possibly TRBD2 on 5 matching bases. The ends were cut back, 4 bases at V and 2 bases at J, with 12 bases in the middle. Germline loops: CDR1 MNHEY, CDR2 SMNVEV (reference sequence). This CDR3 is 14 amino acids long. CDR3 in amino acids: CASSSSERAYEQYF. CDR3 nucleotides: TGTGCCAGCAGTTCGAGTGAGAGGGCCTACGAGCAGTACTTC.

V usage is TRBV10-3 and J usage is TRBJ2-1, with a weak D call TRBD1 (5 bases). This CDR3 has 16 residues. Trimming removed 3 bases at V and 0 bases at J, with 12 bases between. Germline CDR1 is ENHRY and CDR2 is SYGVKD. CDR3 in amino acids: CAISDTGASSYNEQFF. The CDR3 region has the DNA TGTGCCATCAGTGACACTGGGGCGAGCTCCTACAATGAGCAGTTCTTC.

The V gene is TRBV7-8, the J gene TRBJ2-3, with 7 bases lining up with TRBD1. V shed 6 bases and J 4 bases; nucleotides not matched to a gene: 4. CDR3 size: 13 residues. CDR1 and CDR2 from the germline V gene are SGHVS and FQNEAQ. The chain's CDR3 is CASSQGVSDTQYF. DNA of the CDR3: TGTGCCAGCAGTCAGGGGGTTTCAGATACGCAGTATTTT.

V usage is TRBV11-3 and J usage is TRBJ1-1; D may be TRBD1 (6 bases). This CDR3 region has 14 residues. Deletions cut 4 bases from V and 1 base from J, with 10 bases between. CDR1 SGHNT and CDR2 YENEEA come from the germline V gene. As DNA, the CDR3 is TGTGCCAGCAGCTCCGGACAGAGGAACACTGAAGCTTTCTTT. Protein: CASSSGQRNTEAFF.

CDR3 nucleotide sequence: TGCGCCAGCAGCCGCCTTAGGACAGGGGCGACTGGAAACACCATATATTTT. Protein sequence: CASSRLRTGATGNTIYF. The chain joins TRBV4-1 to TRBJ1-3; 9 bases line up with TRBD1. Germline V gene data show CDR1 as MGHRA and CDR2 as YSYEKL. V lost 4 bases and J lost 2; bases outside the gene matches: 9. The CDR3 is made up of 17 amino acids.

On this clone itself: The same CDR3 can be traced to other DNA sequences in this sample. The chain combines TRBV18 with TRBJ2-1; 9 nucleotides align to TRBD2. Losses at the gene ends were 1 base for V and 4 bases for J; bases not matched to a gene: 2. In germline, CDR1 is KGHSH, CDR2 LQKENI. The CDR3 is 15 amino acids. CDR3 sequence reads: CASSPLAGEYNEQFF. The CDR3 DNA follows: TGTGCCAGCTCACCACTAGCGGGGGAGTACAATGAGCAGTTCTTC.

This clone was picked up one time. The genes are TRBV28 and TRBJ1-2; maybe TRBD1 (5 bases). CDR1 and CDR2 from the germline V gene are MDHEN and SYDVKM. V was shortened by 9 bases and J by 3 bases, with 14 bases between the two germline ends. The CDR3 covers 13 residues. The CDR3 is CASTAGGDYGYTF. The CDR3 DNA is TGTGCCAGTACGGCGGGGGGAGACTATGGCTACACCTTC.

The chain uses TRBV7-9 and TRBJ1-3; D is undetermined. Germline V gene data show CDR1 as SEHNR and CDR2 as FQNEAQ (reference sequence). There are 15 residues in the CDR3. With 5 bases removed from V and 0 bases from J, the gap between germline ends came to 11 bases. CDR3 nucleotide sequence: TGTGCCAGCAGCCCTGACATCATCTCTGGAAACACCATATATTTT. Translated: CASSPDIISGNTIYF.

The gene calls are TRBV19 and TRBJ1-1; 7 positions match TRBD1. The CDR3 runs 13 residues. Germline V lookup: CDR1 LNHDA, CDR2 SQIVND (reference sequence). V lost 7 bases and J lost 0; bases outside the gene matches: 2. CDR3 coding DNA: TGTGCCAGTACGGGACAGATGAACACTGAAGCTTTCTTT. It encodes CASTGQMNTEAFF.

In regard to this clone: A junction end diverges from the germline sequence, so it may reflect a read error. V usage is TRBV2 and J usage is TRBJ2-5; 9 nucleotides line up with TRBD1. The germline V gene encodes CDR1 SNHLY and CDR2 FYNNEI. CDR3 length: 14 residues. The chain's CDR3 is CASREGTGRETQYF. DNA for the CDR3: TGTGCCAGCAGAGAAGGGACAGGGAGGGAGACCCAGTACTTC.

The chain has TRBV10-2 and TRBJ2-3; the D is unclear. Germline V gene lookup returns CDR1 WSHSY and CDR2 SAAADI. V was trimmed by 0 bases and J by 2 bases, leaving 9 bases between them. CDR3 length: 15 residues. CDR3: CASSESSSYTDTQYF. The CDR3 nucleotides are TGCGCCAGCAGTGAGTCGAGCTCATACACAGATACGCAGTATTTT.

CDR3 loop: CAWGQGTFGNTIYF. The CDR3, as DNA: TGTGCCTGGGGACAGGGTACTTTCGGAAACACCATATATTTT. This chain joins TRBV30 and TRBJ1-3; 8 nucleotides align to TRBD1. Germline lookup yields CDR1 GTSNPN and CDR2 SVGIG (reference sequence). The CDR3 extends over 14 amino acids. With 5 bases clipped from V and 4 bases from J, the junction kept 7 bases outside the gene matches.

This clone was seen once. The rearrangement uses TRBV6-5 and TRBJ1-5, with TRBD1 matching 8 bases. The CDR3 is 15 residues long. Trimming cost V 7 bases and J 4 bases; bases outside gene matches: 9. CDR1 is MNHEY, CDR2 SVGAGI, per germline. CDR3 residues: CASKLTGGRNQPQHF. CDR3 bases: TGTGCCAGCAAACTTACAGGGGGTAGAAATCAGCCCCAGCATTTT.